This entry lists 29 T cell receptor beta chains sequenced from one sample in a study of blood T cells in healthy people across ages. A J-beta primer mix and a sample-barcoded 5' primer were used in a second PCR of roughly 7 to 12 cycles. TCRdb re-called the 5' RACE reads through MiXCR, storing one row per CDR3 protein. The sample lists fewer than 1 million distinct CDR3 sequences; 40% to 50% were seen once. Sequenced sample: blood. The receptors were gathered from a man aged 55 to 70 in good health.

The genes are TRBV9 and TRBJ2-7, with 9 bases lining up with TRBD1. CDR1 SGDLS and CDR2 YYNGEE come from the germline V gene. CDR3 length equals 15 residues. With V trimmed by 4 bases and J by 3 bases, 8 bases remained unmatched. CDR3: CASSPNRGPHYEQYF. For the CDR3, the DNA is TGTGCCAGCAGCCCAAACAGGGGGCCCCACTACGAGCAGTACTTC.

The chain combines TRBV20-1 with TRBJ2-5; 14 bases map to TRBD2. CDR1 and CDR2 from the germline V gene are DFQATT and SNEGSKA (reference sequence). This CDR3 is built from 16 residues. CDR3 protein: CSATSGGANWVETQYF. The CDR3, as DNA: TGCAGCGCGACTAGCGGGGGGGCCAATTGGGTAGAGACCCAGTACTTC.

The J gene is TRBJ2-1, the V gene TRBV27; 8 nucleotides align to TRBD1. V lost 1 base to trimming and J lost 8 bases; unmatched junction nucleotides: 4. The CDR3 covers 14 residues. CDR1 is MNHEY and CDR2 is SMNVEV in the germline V gene (reference sequence). As DNA, the CDR3 is TGTGCCAGCAGTTTATATGCAGGGGGCTATGAGCAGTTCTTC. Translation: CASSLYAGGYEQFF.

V gene TRBV20-1 combines with J gene TRBJ1-6; 7 bases are shared with TRBD1. The CDR3 sequence is 15 residues long. With V trimmed by 6 bases and J by 6 bases, 11 bases remained unmatched. CDR1 is DFQATT and CDR2 is SNEGSKA in the germline V gene (reference sequence). Here the CDR3 reads CSATATGRGNSPLHF. The CDR3 DNA follows: TGCAGTGCCACCGCGACAGGGCGTGGTAATTCACCCCTCCACTTT.

The chain uses TRBV7-2 and TRBJ2-5; D remains ambiguous. The CDR3 contains 14 residues. Trimming removed 3 bases at V and 7 bases at J, with 15 bases between. Germline values: CDR1 SGHTA, CDR2 FQGNSA. CDR3 in DNA: TGTGCCAGCAGCTTTAGTGGTACCGGACCGACCCAGTACTTC. It codes for CASSFSGTGPTQYF.

The rearrangement joins TRBV12-3 or TRBV12-4 to TRBJ1-5, with D unclear. CDR3 size: 14 residues. V was clipped by 6 bases and J by 5 bases, with 14 bases between them. CDR3 protein: CASSRRVDDQPQHF. DNA for the CDR3: TGTGCCAGCAGCCGACGGGTGGACGATCAGCCCCAGCATTTT.

This clonotype has a handful of counts. The gene calls are TRBV4-3 and TRBJ2-7, with D perhaps matching TRBD1 (5 bases). V was clipped by 0 bases and J by 2 bases, with 11 bases between them. CDR3 size: 15 residues. In germline, CDR1 is LGHNA, CDR2 YSLEER. CDR3 protein: CASSQDRDRTYEQYF. Written as DNA, the CDR3 is TGCGCCAGCAGCCAAGATAGAGACAGAACCTACGAGCAGTACTTC.

CDR3 sequence reads: CASSLNRGGNEKLFF. Written as DNA, the CDR3 is TGTGCCAGCAGTTTAAATCGGGGCGGTAATGAAAAACTGTTTTTT. V and J are TRBV12-3 or TRBV12-4 and TRBJ1-4, with a tentative D call TRBD1 (5 bases). This CDR3 comprises 15 residues. V shed 2 bases and J shed 4 bases, with 11 bases lying between them.

This chain links TRBV7-9 with TRBJ1-1, with D unclear. CDR1 is SEHNR and CDR2 is FQNEAQ in the germline V gene (reference sequence). V was clipped by 5 bases and J by 10 bases, with 17 bases between them. CDR3 length: 13 residues. As DNA, the CDR3 is TGTGCCAGCAGCCCAGACGTCCCCTCGCCAGCTTTCTTT. Its protein is CASSPDVPSPAFF. The full variable domain, with the rest looked up from reference TRBV7-9 and TRBJ1-1, is DTGVSQNPRHKITKRGQNVTFRCDPISEHNRLYWYRQTLGQGPEFLTYFQNEAQLEKSRLLSDRFSAERPKGSFSTLEIQRTEQGDSAMYLCASSPDVPSPAFFGQGTRLTVV.

The rearrangement links TRBV20-1 to TRBJ2-4, with a tentative D call TRBD1 (5 bases). Trimming removed 5 bases from V and 0 bases from J, with 14 bases in between. The CDR3 runs 15 residues. CDR1 and CDR2 from the germline V gene are DFQATT and SNEGSKA (reference sequence). CDR3 bases: TGCAGTGCTGGGGCTACGGCGCTAGCCAAAAACATTCAGTACTTC. Its protein product is CSAGATALAKNIQYF.

This clonotype was detected a few times. The V gene is TRBV12-3 or TRBV12-4, the J gene TRBJ1-1; D is unresolved. The CDR3 has 13 residues. The V gene lost 2 bases and the J gene lost 8 bases, with 12 bases spanning the gap. This CDR3 is CASSLSSWQEAFF. The CDR3 coding sequence is TGTGCCAGCAGTTTATCTTCGTGGCAGGAAGCTTTCTTT.

The V call is TRBV7-9, the J call TRBJ1-6, with unresolved D. Germline CDR1 is SEHNR and CDR2 is FQNEAQ (reference sequence). V was trimmed by 1 base and J by 2 bases, leaving 12 bases between them. The CDR3 extends over 17 amino acids. The CDR3 region is CASSLGEERAYNSPLHF. The CDR3 DNA sequence: TGTGCCAGCAGCTTAGGAGAGGAACGAGCCTATAATTCACCCCTCCACTTT.

The J gene is TRBJ2-5, the V gene TRBV7-9; 8 bases are shared with TRBD2. CDR1 and CDR2 (germline): SEHNR, FQNEAQ (reference sequence). The CDR3 is 13 amino acids. With 5 bases clipped from V and 7 bases from J, the junction kept 6 bases outside the gene matches. The CDR3 sequence is CASSLDSGMTQYF. CDR3 coding DNA: TGTGCCAGCAGCCTAGATAGCGGGATGACCCAGTACTTC.

This clonotype was seen a handful of times. The chain carries TRBV29-1 and TRBJ2-2; D perhaps matches TRBD2 (6 bases). CDR1 is SQVTM, CDR2 ANQGSEA, per germline. The CDR3 contains 12 residues. Deletions cut 6 bases from V and 1 base from J, with 6 bases between. The CDR3 DNA reads as TGCAGCGTGGAGGGGAACACCGGGGAGCTGTTTTTT. This gives the protein CSVEGNTGELFF.

The V and J genes are TRBV6-1 and TRBJ1-1; weak D call: TRBD1 (5 bases). Germline V gene data show CDR1 as MNHNS and CDR2 as SASEGT. CDR3 length: 13 amino acids. V lost 8 bases and J 7 bases, leaving 17 bases between the germline ends. CDR3 amino acids: CASEKETALEAFF. The DNA of the CDR3 is TGTGCCAGCGAGAAGGAGACAGCCCTTGAAGCTTTCTTT.

The chain recombines TRBV3-1 with TRBJ2-6, with 8 bases identical to TRBD1. CDR1 LGHDT and CDR2 YNNKEL come from the germline V gene (reference sequence). The CDR3 has 17 amino acids. After removal of 4 bases from V and 1 base from J, the junction contained 6 bases not matched to a gene. The CDR3 coding sequence is TGTGCCAGCAGCCCAGGACAGGGACGATCTGGGGCCAACGTCCTGACTTTC. This encodes CASSPGQGRSGANVLTF.

The V and J genes are TRBV3-1 and TRBJ1-2; possibly TRBD1 for D (6 bases). V was shortened by 4 bases and J by 0 bases, with 15 bases between the two germline ends. The CDR3 extends over 16 amino acids. CDR1 LGHDT and CDR2 YNNKEL come from the germline V gene (reference sequence). The CDR3 DNA reads as TGTGCCAGCAGCCGAATAGGGGGGTCCGCTAACTATGGCTACACCTTC. Residues: CASSRIGGSANYGYTF.

The chain uses TRBV29-1 and TRBJ2-3; 9 positions match TRBD1. With 7 bases clipped from V and 2 bases from J, the junction kept 7 bases outside the gene matches. The CDR3 length is 14 residues. Per the germline V gene, CDR1 is SQVTM and CDR2 is ANQGSEA. CDR3: CSDTGTGFTDTQYF. The CDR3, as DNA: TGCAGCGATACCGGGACAGGGTTCACAGATACGCAGTATTTT.

This clonotype has a handful of counts. As DNA, the CDR3 is TGTGCCAGCAGCTTGGAGGGTCAGCACGAGCAGTACTTC. It yields the protein CASSLEGQHEQYF. The chain employs TRBV7-9 and TRBJ2-7; D may be TRBD2 (6 bases). V shed 3 bases and J shed 5 bases, with 11 bases lying between them. Germline V gives CDR1 SEHNR, CDR2 FQNEAQ (reference sequence). The CDR3 totals 13 residues.

This chain links TRBV7-9 with TRBJ2-1; 11 bases are shared with TRBD2. Per the germline V gene, CDR1 is SEHNR and CDR2 is FQNEAQ (reference sequence). V lost 2 bases, J lost 6 bases, and 9 bases stayed unmatched. CDR3 length: 17 residues. CDR3 protein: CASSLSPLAGGRNEQFF. DNA for the CDR3: TGTGCCAGCAGCTTAAGTCCGCTAGCGGGGGGTCGCAATGAGCAGTTCTTC.

At least ten counts were recorded for this clonotype. The junction differs from germline at one of its ends, possibly a read error. The V and J genes are TRBV5-1 and TRBJ2-3; TRBD2 might be the D (6 bases). This CDR3 has 15 amino acids. From germline, CDR1 is SGHRS and CDR2 YFSETQ. CDR3: CASSLAGTSTDTQYF. CDR3 bases: TGTGCCAGCAGCTTAGCAGGGACTAGCACAGATACGCAGTATTTT.

The chain carries TRBV5-5 and TRBJ2-5; TRBD2 aligns across 9 bases. The CDR3 contains 14 residues. CDR1 is SGHKS and CDR2 is YYEKEE in the germline V gene (reference sequence). V lost 5 bases to trimming and J lost 4 bases; unmatched junction nucleotides: 6. The CDR3 loop reads CASSSPSGVETQYF. DNA for the CDR3: TGTGCCAGCAGTTCACCTAGCGGGGTAGAGACCCAGTACTTC.

The rearrangement uses TRBV6-2 or TRBV6-3 and TRBJ2-1; D is perhaps TRBD1 or TRBD2 (5 bases each). The CDR3 is made up of 15 amino acids. Germline V gene sequence: CDR1 MNHEY, CDR2 SVGEGT. V was pared by 0 bases and J by 10 bases, with 16 bases between. The CDR3: CASSYSSAGTREQFF. CDR3 nucleotide sequence: TGTGCCAGCAGTTACTCGTCGGCAGGGACGCGGGAGCAGTTCTTC.

This chain connects TRBV12-3 or TRBV12-4 to TRBJ2-3, with D possibly TRBD2 on 6 matching bases. The ends were cut back, 6 bases at V and 6 bases at J, with 19 bases in the middle. This CDR3 spans 15 amino acids. The CDR3 DNA sequence: TGTGCCAGCAGGACTACGACTCACGGGGGTGATACGCAGTATTTT. Translation: CASRTTTHGGDTQYF.

This chain links TRBV5-1 with TRBJ1-2; a possible D gene is TRBD1 (6 bases). From germline, CDR1 is SGHRS and CDR2 YFSETQ. V was trimmed by 3 bases and J by 4 bases, leaving 13 bases between them. The CDR3 has 14 residues. The CDR3 nucleotides are TGCGCCAGCAGCTCTACCGGGACAAGCTATGGCTACACCTTC. Amino acids: CASSSTGTSYGYTF.

CDR3 residues: CASSLSRDRPPNYGYTF. In DNA form, the CDR3 reads TGTGCCAGCAGCCTCAGTAGGGACAGACCTCCTAACTATGGCTACACCTTC. The chain employs TRBV9 and TRBJ1-2, with 7 bases matching TRBD1. V shed 4 bases, J shed 0 bases, and the junction held 12 bases outside the gene matches. Germline V gene sequence: CDR1 SGDLS, CDR2 YYNGEE. The CDR3 length is 17 residues. Full variable domain (missing parts from reference TRBV9 and TRBJ1-2): DSGVTQTPKHLITATGQRVTLRCSPRSGDLSVYWYQQSLDQGLQFLIQYYNGEERAKGNILERFSAQQFPDLHSELNLSSLELGDSALYFCASSLSRDRPPNYGYTFGSGTRLTVV.

The chain employs TRBV7-9 and TRBJ1-2; TRBD1 aligns across 9 bases. In germline, CDR1 is SEHNR, CDR2 FQNEAQ (reference sequence). The CDR3 length is 15 residues. V lost 4 bases to trimming and J lost 4 bases; unmatched junction nucleotides: 7. CDR3 DNA sequence: TGTGCCAGCAGCTCCCGGGACAGGGCTAGCTATGGCTACACCTTC. As protein: CASSSRDRASYGYTF.

There are many counts of this clonotype. This chain links TRBV9 with TRBJ2-7; the D is unclear. The CDR3 extends over 12 amino acids. Trimming removed 3 bases from V and 4 bases from J, with 8 bases in between. Germline lookup yields CDR1 SGDLS and CDR2 YYNGEE. CDR3 in amino acids: CASSGDTYEQYF. The CDR3 bases are TGTGCCAGCAGCGGAGACACTTACGAGCAGTACTTC.

This clonotype was counted a few times. The genes are TRBV5-1 and TRBJ2-1, with TRBD2 matching over 14 bases. The CDR3 contains 17 residues. J gave up 3 bases and V 4 bases, and 6 bases lay outside the gene matches. Germline lookup yields CDR1 SGHRS and CDR2 YFSETQ. Here the CDR3 DNA reads TGCGCCAGCAGCCCGGGACTAGCGGGGGCCTTCTACAATGAGCAGTTCTTC. This translates into CASSPGLAGAFYNEQFF.